The rows below give T cell receptor beta chains drawn from one sample of a study of T cells in Graves' hyperthyroidism and ophthalmopathy. TCRdb used MiXCR to reprocess the multiplex PCR reads, holding one entry per CDR3 protein. Of roughly 710,000 distinct CDR3 sequences in the sample, under 45% were seen once. The specimen was blood. These receptors were obtained from a woman aged 40 to 50 with Graves' hyperthyroidism. Each CDR3 is given with its conserved first and last residue. Fields, in order: D gene, clone size, V gene, J gene, CDR3 protein, CDR3 DNA. D genes are given only for firm matches. For some rows the clone size is stated as once, few or many, or as a class when expanded; others skip it.

D gene: NA; clone size: NA; V gene: TRBV12-3/TRBV12-4; J gene: TRBJ1-3; CDR3 protein: CASSPSARRNTIYF; CDR3 DNA: TGTGCCAGCAGTCCCTCAGCCCGCCGAAACACCATATATTTT
D gene: NA; clone size: few; V gene: TRBV18; J gene: TRBJ1-1; CDR3 protein: CASSPQGPEAFF; CDR3 DNA: TGTGCCAGCTCACCACAGGGTCCTGAAGCTTTCTTT
D gene: TRBD1; clone size: few; V gene: TRBV6-1; J gene: TRBJ1-5; CDR3 protein: CASSDPGQGAQPQHF; CDR3 DNA: TGTGCCAGCAGTGATCCGGGACAGGGGGCTCAGCCCCAGCATTTT
D gene: NA; clone size: few; V gene: TRBV5-6; J gene: TRBJ1-2; CDR3 protein: CASSSVRAEHYGYTF; CDR3 DNA: TGTGCCAGCAGCTCGGTTAGAGCCGAACACTATGGCTACACCTTC
D gene: NA; clone size: NA; V gene: TRBV29-1; J gene: TRBJ2-7; CDR3 protein: CSVTGLYEQYF; CDR3 DNA: TGCAGCGTCACAGGGTTATACGAGCAGTACTTC
D gene: NA; clone size: NA; V gene: TRBV20-1; J gene: TRBJ1-5; CDR3 protein: CSARDPPTASLYSNQPQHF; CDR3 DNA: TGCAGTGCTAGAGATCCGCCGACAGCCTCGCTTTATAGCAATCAGCCCCAGCATTTT
D gene: NA; clone size: many; V gene: TRBV5-1; J gene: TRBJ2-7; CDR3 protein: CASSLGSDVYEQYF; CDR3 DNA: TGCGCCAGCAGCCTGGGCAGTGATGTCTACGAGCAGTACTTC
D gene: NA; clone size: NA; V gene: TRBV2; J gene: TRBJ2-5; CDR3 protein: CVSAQETQYF; CDR3 DNA: TGTGTCAGCGCTCAAGAGACCCAGTACTTC
D gene: NA; clone size: NA; V gene: TRBV2; J gene: TRBJ1-2; CDR3 protein: CASQELRQGDGYTF; CDR3 DNA: TGTGCCAGCCAAGAGCTCCGGCAGGGCGATGGCTACACCTTC
D gene: NA; clone size: few; V gene: TRBV12-3/TRBV12-4; J gene: TRBJ2-2; CDR3 protein: CASSGRSQGSTGELFF; CDR3 DNA: TGTGCCAGCAGTGGAAGGTCCCAGGGTAGCACCGGGGAGCTGTTTTTT
D gene: NA; clone size: many; V gene: TRBV9; J gene: TRBJ2-7; CDR3 protein: CASSVSYSDPYEQYF; CDR3 DNA: TGTGCCAGCAGCGTATCGTACAGCGATCCCTACGAGCAGTACTTC
D gene: TRBD2; clone size: NA; V gene: TRBV6-5; J gene: TRBJ2-5; CDR3 protein: CASSAWTSGSETQYF; CDR3 DNA: TGTGCCAGCAGTGCCTGGACTAGCGGGAGCGAGACCCAGTACTTC
D gene: NA; clone size: few; V gene: TRBV27; J gene: TRBJ1-1; CDR3 protein: CASSTLQGTGTEAFF; CDR3 DNA: TGTGCCAGCAGTACGTTGCAGGGGACGGGCACTGAAGCTTTCTTT
D gene: NA; clone size: NA; V gene: TRBV4-3; J gene: TRBJ2-7; CDR3 protein: CASSQGPGDSEQYF; CDR3 DNA: TGCGCCAGCAGCCAAGGCCCAGGGGATTCCGAGCAGTACTTC
D gene: TRBD1; clone size: NA; V gene: TRBV4-3; J gene: TRBJ2-5; CDR3 protein: CASSQEAYRTGQEPQYF; CDR3 DNA: TGCGCCAGCAGCCAAGAAGCCTACAGGACAGGCCAAGAGCCCCAGTACTTC
D gene: TRBD1; clone size: NA; V gene: TRBV5-1; J gene: TRBJ2-7; CDR3 protein: CASSENGQGFYEQYF; CDR3 DNA: TGCGCCAGCAGCGAAAACGGACAGGGGTTCTACGAGCAGTACTTC
D gene: NA; clone size: NA; V gene: TRBV7-9; J gene: TRBJ2-1; CDR3 protein: CASSLGGLNEQFF; CDR3 DNA: TGTGCCAGCAGCTTAGGGGGGCTAAATGAGCAGTTCTTC
D gene: NA; clone size: NA; V gene: TRBV6-1; J gene: TRBJ1-6; CDR3 protein: CASSLHRESYNSPLHF; CDR3 DNA: TGTGCCAGCAGCCTACACAGGGAGTCCTATAATTCACCCCTCCACTTT
D gene: NA; clone size: NA; V gene: TRBV6-2/TRBV6-3; J gene: TRBJ1-1; CDR3 protein: CASSYRFGRAFF; CDR3 DNA: TGTGCCAGCAGTTACCGGTTCGGTCGGGCTTTCTTT
D gene: NA; clone size: NA; V gene: TRBV28; J gene: TRBJ2-3; CDR3 protein: CASSLNPGVVDTQYF; CDR3 DNA: TGTGCCAGCAGTTTAAATCCGGGAGTGGTCGATACGCAGTATTTT
D gene: TRBD1; clone size: many; V gene: TRBV13; J gene: TRBJ2-6; CDR3 protein: CASSSLRDSSPVGANVLTF; CDR3 DNA: TGTGCCAGCAGCTCCCTCCGGGACAGCTCCCCCGTGGGGGCCAACGTCCTGACTTTC
D gene: NA; clone size: NA; V gene: TRBV10-2; J gene: TRBJ1-1; CDR3 protein: CASRAGEGTEAFF; CDR3 DNA: TGCGCCAGCAGAGCGGGGGAAGGAACTGAAGCTTTCTTT
D gene: TRBD1; clone size: few; V gene: TRBV6-6; J gene: TRBJ1-6; CDR3 protein: CASSYRQGGNSPLHF; CDR3 DNA: TGTGCCAGCAGTTACAGACAGGGGGGTAATTCACCCCTCCACTTT
D gene: NA; clone size: NA; V gene: TRBV6-5; J gene: TRBJ2-5; CDR3 protein: CASSRAGVAQETQYF; CDR3 DNA: TGTGCCAGCAGCCGAGCAGGGGTAGCGCAAGAGACCCAGTACTTC
D gene: NA; clone size: NA; V gene: TRBV7-2; J gene: TRBJ2-7; CDR3 protein: CASSLYLDREVDEQYF; CDR3 DNA: TGTGCCAGCAGCCTCTACCTCGACAGGGAGGTCGACGAGCAGTACTTC
D gene: TRBD1; clone size: few; V gene: TRBV6-1; J gene: TRBJ1-2; CDR3 protein: CASSDGTGRSYGYTF; CDR3 DNA: TGTGCCAGCAGTGACGGGACAGGAAGATCCTATGGCTACACCTTC
D gene: TRBD1; clone size: NA; V gene: TRBV20-1; J gene: TRBJ2-7; CDR3 protein: CSAIGQGKSHEQYF; CDR3 DNA: TGCAGTGCTATCGGACAGGGAAAGAGCCACGAGCAGTACTTC
D gene: TRBD2; clone size: many; V gene: TRBV24-1; J gene: TRBJ2-5; CDR3 protein: CATSDLPLAGPGTQYF; CDR3 DNA: TGTGCCACCAGTGATTTACCCCTAGCGGGGCCCGGGACCCAGTACTTC